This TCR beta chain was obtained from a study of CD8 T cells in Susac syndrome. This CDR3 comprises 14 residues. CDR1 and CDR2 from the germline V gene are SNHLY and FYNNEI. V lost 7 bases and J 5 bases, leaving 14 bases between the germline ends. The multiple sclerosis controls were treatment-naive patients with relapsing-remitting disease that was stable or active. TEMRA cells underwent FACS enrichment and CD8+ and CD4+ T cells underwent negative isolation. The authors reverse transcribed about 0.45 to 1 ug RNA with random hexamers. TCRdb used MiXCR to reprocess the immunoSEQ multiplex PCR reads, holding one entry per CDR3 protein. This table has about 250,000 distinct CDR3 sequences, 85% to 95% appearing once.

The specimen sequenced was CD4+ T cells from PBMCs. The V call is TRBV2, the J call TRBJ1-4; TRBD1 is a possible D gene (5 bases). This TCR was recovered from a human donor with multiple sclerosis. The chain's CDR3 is CASIRDLYNEKLFF. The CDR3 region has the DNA TGTGCCAGCATCAGGGACTTGTACAATGAAAAACTGTTTTTT. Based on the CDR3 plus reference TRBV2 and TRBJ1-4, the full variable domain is EPEVTQTPSHQVTQMGQEVILRCVPISNHLYFYWYRQILGQKVEFLVSFYNNEISEKSEIFDDQFSVERPDGSNFTLKIRSTKLEDSAMYFCASIRDLYNEKLFFGSGTQLSVL.